The source of this T cell receptor (beta chain) is a study of low-dose radiotherapy and immunotherapy resistance in tumors. Study information: A total of 6.5 Gy was given to Cohort 1 as 0.5 Gy per fraction every 2 weeks. 1 Gy per fraction was delivered to Cohort 2 every two weeks, for 13 Gy total over 26 weeks. Nivolumab was given to patients as a 240 mg flat dose every two weeks, and ipilimumab at 1 mg/kg every six weeks. Both were delivered intravenously.

TRAV- and TRBV-specific primers primed first-strand cDNA, covering alpha and beta chains. Using a constant-region primer together with a V-primer adapter, TCRs were subjected to around 22 PCR cycles of amplification. TCRdb used MiXCR to reprocess the reads, holding one entry per CDR3 protein. The profile shows 65,000 to 95,000 distinct CDR3 sequences, approximately 20% of them singletons. Specified time point: before trial treatment. Deletions cut 6 bases from V and 5 bases from J, with 25 bases between. Germline-derived CDR1 and CDR2 are MDHEN and SYDVKM. The CDR3 spans 17 residues. The specimen was PBMCs, collected before treatment. This TCR was sampled from a male donor with prostate cancer. The V gene is TRBV28, the J gene TRBJ1-2; D uncertain. CDR3 sequence reads: CASRASSAVILYYGYTF. Written as DNA, the CDR3 is TGTGCCAGCAGAGCCTCCTCGGCCGTCATTCTCTATTATGGCTACACCTTC.